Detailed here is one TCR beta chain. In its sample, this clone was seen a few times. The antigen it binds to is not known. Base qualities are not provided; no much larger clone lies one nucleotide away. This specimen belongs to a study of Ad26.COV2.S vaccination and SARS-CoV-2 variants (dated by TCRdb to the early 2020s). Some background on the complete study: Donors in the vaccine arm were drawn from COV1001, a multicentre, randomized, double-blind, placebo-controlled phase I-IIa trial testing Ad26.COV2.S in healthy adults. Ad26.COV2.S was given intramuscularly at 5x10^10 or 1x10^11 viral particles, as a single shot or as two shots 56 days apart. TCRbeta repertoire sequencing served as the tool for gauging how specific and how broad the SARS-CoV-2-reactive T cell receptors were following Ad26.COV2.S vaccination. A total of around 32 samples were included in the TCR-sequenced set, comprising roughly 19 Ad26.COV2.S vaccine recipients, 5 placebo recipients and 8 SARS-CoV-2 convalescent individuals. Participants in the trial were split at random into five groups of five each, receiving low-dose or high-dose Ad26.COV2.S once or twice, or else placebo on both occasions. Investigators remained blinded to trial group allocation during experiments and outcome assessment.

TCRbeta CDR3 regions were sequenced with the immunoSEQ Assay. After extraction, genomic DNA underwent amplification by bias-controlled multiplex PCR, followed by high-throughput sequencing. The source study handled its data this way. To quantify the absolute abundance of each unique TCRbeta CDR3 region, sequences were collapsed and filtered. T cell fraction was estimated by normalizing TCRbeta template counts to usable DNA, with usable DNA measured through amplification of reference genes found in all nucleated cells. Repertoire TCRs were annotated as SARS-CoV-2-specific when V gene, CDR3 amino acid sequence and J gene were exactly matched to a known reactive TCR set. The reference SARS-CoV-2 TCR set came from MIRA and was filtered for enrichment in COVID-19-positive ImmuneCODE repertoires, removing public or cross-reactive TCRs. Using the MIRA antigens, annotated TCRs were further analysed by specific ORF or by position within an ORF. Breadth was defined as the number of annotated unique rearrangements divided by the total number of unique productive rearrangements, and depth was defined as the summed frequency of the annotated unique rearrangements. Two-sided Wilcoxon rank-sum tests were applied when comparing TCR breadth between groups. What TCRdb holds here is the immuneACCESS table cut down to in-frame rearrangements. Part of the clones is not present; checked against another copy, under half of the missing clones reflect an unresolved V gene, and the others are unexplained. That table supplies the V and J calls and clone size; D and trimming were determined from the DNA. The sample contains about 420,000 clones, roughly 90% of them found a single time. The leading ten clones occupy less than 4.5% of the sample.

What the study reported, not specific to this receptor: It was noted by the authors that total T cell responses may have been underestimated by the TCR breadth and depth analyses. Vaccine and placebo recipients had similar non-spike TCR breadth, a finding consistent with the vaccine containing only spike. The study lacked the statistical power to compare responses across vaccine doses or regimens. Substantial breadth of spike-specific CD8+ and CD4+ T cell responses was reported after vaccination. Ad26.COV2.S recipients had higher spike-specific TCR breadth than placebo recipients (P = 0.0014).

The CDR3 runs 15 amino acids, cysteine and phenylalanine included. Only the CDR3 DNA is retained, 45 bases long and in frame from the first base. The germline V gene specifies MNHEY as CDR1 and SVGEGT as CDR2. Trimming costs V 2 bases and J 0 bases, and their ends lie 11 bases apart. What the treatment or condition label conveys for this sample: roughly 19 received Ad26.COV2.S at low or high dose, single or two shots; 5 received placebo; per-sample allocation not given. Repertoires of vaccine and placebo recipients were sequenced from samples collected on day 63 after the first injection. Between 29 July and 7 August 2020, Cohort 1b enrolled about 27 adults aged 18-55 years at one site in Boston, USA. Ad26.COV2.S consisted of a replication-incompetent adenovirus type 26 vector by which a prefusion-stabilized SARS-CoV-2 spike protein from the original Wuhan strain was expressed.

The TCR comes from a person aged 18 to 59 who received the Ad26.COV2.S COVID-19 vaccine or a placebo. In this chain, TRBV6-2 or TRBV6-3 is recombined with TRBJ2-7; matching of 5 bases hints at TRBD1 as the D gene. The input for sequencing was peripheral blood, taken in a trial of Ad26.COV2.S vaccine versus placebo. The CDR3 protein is CASSYNRLSSYEQYF. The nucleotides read TGTGCCAGCAGTTACAACAGGCTGAGCTCCTACGAGCAGTACTTC.